This TCR beta chain appears in the sequencing data of a study of blood T cell repertoires in COVID-19. The overall study: T cells, B-cell-depleted T cells, or PBMCs provided the cDNA or gDNA that served as material.

Per the authors' pipeline: Amplification from reference gene primers served as the basis for estimated nucleated cell counts. The data were produced by immunoSEQ multiplex PCR, yet TCRdb's version contains in-frame clones alone and is incomplete. V and J calls and clone size are given by that table; D and trimming were obtained from the DNA. Found here are 200,000 to 300,000 clones, 80% to 90% of them singletons; the top ten hold about 2.1%. CDR3 length: 15 residues. The germline V gene has CDR1 MNHEY and CDR2 SMNVEV (reference sequence). With V trimmed by 0 bases and J by 8 bases, 9 bases remained unmatched.

The clonotype comes from a woman aged 45-65 years with acute or convalescent COVID-19. This chain joins TRBV27 and TRBJ1-2, with 7 positions matching TRBD1. Sequenced input: peripheral blood. Written as DNA, the CDR3 is TGTGCCAGCAGTTTATCTGTCCAGGGGGTGTGGGGCTACACCTTC. Protein: CASSLSVQGVWGYTF.